What follows are 32 T cell receptor beta chains derived from one specimen sequenced in a study of blood T cell repertoires in COVID-19. Produced via immunoSEQ multiplex PCR; TCRdb's table is partial and in-frame only. The sample shows about 340,000 clones, 90% to 95% of them seen only once. The sample taken for sequencing was peripheral blood. These receptors all come from a woman under 30 who had recovered from COVID-19.

The J gene is TRBJ1-4, the V gene TRBV30; TRBD1 aligns across 8 bases. The V and J ends lost 3 bases and 12 bases, in that order; junction bases with no gene match: 12. Germline V lookup: CDR1 GTSNPN, CDR2 SVGIG (reference sequence). The CDR3 is 14 residues long. CDR3: CAWRTIQGQAQLFF. The DNA for the CDR3 is TGTGCCTGGAGGACGATCCAGGGACAGGCGCAACTGTTTTTT.

This chain links TRBV4-3 with TRBJ2-3; 13 bases agree with TRBD2. The CDR3 contains 19 residues. V dropped 2 bases and J dropped 3; count of bases not matched to a gene: 11. Germline loops: CDR1 LGHNA, CDR2 YSLEER. CDR3 sequence (DNA): TGCGCCAGCAGCCAATACTTGACTAGCGGGGGGAAAGGGACAGATACGCAGTATTTT. Amino acids: CASSQYLTSGGKGTDTQYF.

The chain carries TRBV19 and TRBJ1-1; weak D call: TRBD1 (6 bases). The CDR3 extends over 13 amino acids. Trimming stripped 7 bases from V and 5 bases from J, with 14 bases between. CDR1 is LNHDA and CDR2 is SQIVND in the germline V gene (reference sequence). The CDR3 region has the DNA TGTGCCAGTACAGCAGGGGTAGGAACTGAAGCTTTCTTT. As protein: CASTAGVGTEAFF.

This chain joins TRBV18 and TRBJ2-1, with 8 bases that match TRBD2. Trimming removed 4 bases from V and 8 bases from J; junction bases left unmatched: 13. This CDR3 comprises 16 residues. Germline V gene lookup returns CDR1 KGHSH and CDR2 LQKENI. DNA of the CDR3: TGTGCCAGCTCACTTAACAGCGGGAGTTTGTCGGATGAGCAGTTCTTC. Amino acids: CASSLNSGSLSDEQFF.

The chain couples TRBV27 to TRBJ2-7, with 8 bases matching TRBD1. Unmatched junction bases numbered 10, after V lost 6 bases and J lost 3 bases. The CDR3 length is 15 residues. The germline V gene encodes CDR1 MNHEY and CDR2 SMNVEV (reference sequence). The CDR3 loop is CASRLGQVVYYEQYV. The CDR3 DNA follows: TGTGCCAGCAGATTGGGACAGGTGGTCTACTACGAGCAGTACGTC.

This clone was counted only a few times. The genes are TRBV3-1 (or the pseudogene TRBV3-2) and TRBJ2-7; a weak D match, TRBD2 (5 bases). CDR3 size: 13 residues. Germline loops: CDR1 LGHDT, CDR2 YNNKEL (reference sequence). V lost 4 bases, J lost 4 bases, and 11 bases lay in between. CDR3 nucleotide sequence: TGTGCCAGCAGCCCAAGCGGCGGTTACGAGCAGTACGTC. The encoded protein is CASSPSGGYEQYV.

The rearrangement joins TRBV4-3 to TRBJ2-4; 14 bases fit TRBD2. The germline CDR1 and CDR2 sequences are LGHNA and YSLEER. V lost 0 bases to trimming and J lost 9 bases; unmatched junction nucleotides: 7. This CDR3 spans 17 amino acids. For the CDR3, the DNA is TGCGCCAGCAGCCAAGATCCCGGGACTAGCGGGAGCAGCATTCAGTACTTC. Translation: CASSQDPGTSGSSIQYF.

The gene calls are TRBV10-1 and TRBJ2-3; the match to TRBD2 covers 11 bases. J gave up 8 bases and V 3 bases, and 7 bases lay outside the gene matches. The germline V gene has CDR1 WNHNN and CDR2 SYGVQD (reference sequence). There are 15 residues in the CDR3. The CDR3 region has the DNA TGCGCCAGCAGTGAATTAGCGGGAGGGAGGGCTACGCAGTATTTT. Its translation: CASSELAGGRATQYF.

The chain uses TRBV5-1 and TRBJ2-5, with a weak D call TRBD1 (6 bases). V gave up 2 bases and J gave up 2 bases, with 13 bases separating them. Germline V lookup: CDR1 SGHRS, CDR2 YFSETQ. The CDR3 is 15 amino acids. In DNA form, the CDR3 reads TGCGCCAGCAGCTTTGGACAGTTAGAGCAAGAGACCCAGTACTTC. Its translation: CASSFGQLEQETQYF.

The V gene is TRBV24-1, the J gene TRBJ2-1; TRBD2 matches at 13 bases. V lost 0 bases and J lost 9; bases outside the gene matches: 1. The CDR3 contains 15 residues. Germline V lookup: CDR1 KGHDR, CDR2 SFDVKD. CDR3 nucleotides: TGTGCCACCAGTGATTTGACTAGCGGGAGGGCTGAGCAGTTCTTC. This sequence encodes CATSDLTSGRAEQFF.

The chain combines TRBV9 with TRBJ1-1, with 7 nucleotides matching TRBD1. Germline V gene sequence: CDR1 SGDLS, CDR2 YYNGEE. The CDR3 extends over 13 amino acids. V shed 5 bases, J shed 4 bases, and the junction held 5 bases outside the gene matches. CDR3 bases: TGTGCCAGCAGAACCTCAGGGGGCACTGAAGCTTTCTTT. Amino acid sequence: CASRTSGGTEAFF.

CDR3: CASSFGQGPPLDTQYF. DNA for the CDR3: TGTGCCAGCAGTTTCGGACAGGGCCCACCTTTAGATACGCAGTATTTT. The chain combines TRBV6-2 or TRBV6-3 with TRBJ2-3, with 8 positions matching TRBD1. CDR3 length: 16 residues. V shed 4 bases and J 5 bases; nucleotides not matched to a gene: 11. CDR1 and CDR2 from the germline V gene are MNHEY and SVGEGT.

V is TRBV4-3 and J is TRBJ2-1; 11 nucleotides align to TRBD2. Unmatched junction bases numbered 7, after V lost 5 bases and J lost 4 bases. This CDR3 comprises 16 residues. Germline CDR1 LGHNA, CDR2 YSLEER. The CDR3 region is CASSTQRLAGYNEQFF. In nucleotides, the CDR3 is TGCGCCAGCAGCACCCAAAGACTAGCGGGATACAATGAGCAGTTCTTC.

The CDR3 sequence is CASSPTGSDETQYF. Here the CDR3 DNA reads TGTGCCAGCTCACCCACAGGTTCGGACGAGACCCAGTACTTC. This chain connects TRBV18 to TRBJ2-5; perhaps TRBD1 as D (5 bases). The germline V gene encodes CDR1 KGHSH and CDR2 LQKENI. The V end was cut by 3 bases, the J end by 5 bases, with 13 bases between. The CDR3 loop spans 14 amino acids.

The chain couples TRBV10-3 to TRBJ2-7; no clear D. This CDR3 has 14 amino acids. The germline CDR1 and CDR2 sequences are ENHRY and SYGVKD. The V end was cut by 0 bases, the J end by 4 bases, with 10 bases between. This CDR3 is CAISESIRVYEQYV. The DNA of the CDR3 is TGTGCCATCAGTGAGTCGATACGGGTGTACGAGCAGTACGTC.

This chain links TRBV29-1 with TRBJ1-1, with 8 bases lining up with TRBD1. J gave up 4 bases and V 6 bases, and 4 bases lay outside the gene matches. This CDR3 is 12 amino acids long. Germline CDR1 reads SQVTM; CDR2 reads ANQGSEA. The CDR3 protein is CSVDRGLTEAFF. The CDR3 DNA follows: TGCAGCGTCGACAGGGGACTCACTGAAGCTTTCTTT.

The gene calls are TRBV5-1 and TRBJ1-1; no definite D call. V dropped 4 bases and J dropped 2 bases, with 9 bases sitting between them. From germline, CDR1 is SGHRS and CDR2 YFSETQ. CDR3 length: 13 amino acids. In DNA form, the CDR3 reads TGCGCCAGCAGCGGAAACAGTAACACTGAAGCTTTCTTT. Translation gives CASSGNSNTEAFF.

The rearrangement uses TRBV11-2 and TRBJ1-3; possible D gene TRBD1, 6 bases. The CDR3 runs to 16 residues. The germline V gene has CDR1 SGHAT and CDR2 FQNNGV. V lost 1 base and J 0 bases, leaving 10 bases between the germline ends. CDR3 DNA: TGTGCCAGCAGCTTAGGGCAGGGGATCTCTGGAAACACCATATATTTT. This sequence encodes CASSLGQGISGNTIYF.

The chain couples TRBV27 to TRBJ1-1; 10 bases are shared with TRBD1. The germline CDR1 and CDR2 sequences are MNHEY and SMNVEV (reference sequence). V gave up 5 bases and J gave up 6 bases; unmatched junction bases: 9. The CDR3 extends over 15 amino acids. CDR3 nucleotides: TGTGCCAGCAGTGGGCGGGACAGGGGACAGGCTGAAGCTTTCTTT. Translated: CASSGRDRGQAEAFF.

The chain carries TRBV24-1 and TRBJ1-2, with 12 bases identical to TRBD1. The germline V gene has CDR1 KGHDR and CDR2 SFDVKD. Unmatched junction bases numbered 19, after V lost 3 bases and J lost 6 bases. CDR3 size: 20 residues. This CDR3 is CATSDATTGTGGPLVHGYTF. DNA for the CDR3: TGTGCCACCAGTGATGCAACAACCGGGACAGGGGGCCCCTTAGTACATGGCTACACCTTC.

The chain is built from TRBV5-4 and TRBJ2-1; 11 bases fit TRBD2. The V gene's germline CDR1 is SGHNT and CDR2 YYREEE (reference sequence). The ends lost 3 bases at V and 9 bases at J; junction bases unmatched: 2. CDR3 length: 13 residues. The CDR3 loop reads CASSSGTSGEQFF. The CDR3, as DNA: TGTGCCAGCAGCTCAGGGACTAGCGGTGAGCAGTTCTTC. The complete variable domain, with remaining parts taken from reference TRBV5-4 and TRBJ2-1, reads ETGVTQSPTHLIKTRGQQVTLRCSSQSGHNTVSWYQQALGQGPQFIFQYYREEENGRGNFPPRFSGLQFPNYSSELNVNALELDDSALYLCASSSGTSGEQFFGPGTRLTVL.

This chain connects TRBV19 to TRBJ2-2; D is unclear. The CDR3 consists of 13 residues. V was clipped by 7 bases and J by 0 bases, with 6 bases between them. The germline CDR1 and CDR2 sequences are LNHDA and SQIVND (reference sequence). The CDR3 nucleotides read TGTGCCAGTATCGAGACGAACACCGGGGAGCTGTTTTTT. Translating gives CASIETNTGELFF.

The genes are TRBV3-1 (or the pseudogene TRBV3-2) and TRBJ1-1; the D gene is possibly TRBD1 (5 bases). The CDR3 runs 15 residues. Germline assignment: CDR1 LGHDT and CDR2 YNNKEL (reference sequence). V lost 4 bases to trimming and J lost 2 bases, with 14 bases between them. The CDR3 loop is CASSPPARTNTEAFF. The CDR3 nucleotides are TGTGCCAGCAGCCCTCCCGCGAGGACAAACACTGAAGCTTTCTTT.

The gene calls are TRBV7-9 and TRBJ2-1; D may be TRBD2 (5 bases). The CDR3 is made up of 14 amino acids. The ends were cut back, 5 bases at V and 4 bases at J, with 12 bases in the middle. Germline V gene lookup returns CDR1 SEHNR and CDR2 FQNEAQ (reference sequence). The CDR3 region is CASSQRYGYNEQFF. The CDR3 DNA is TGTGCCAGCAGCCAGCGGTACGGATACAATGAGCAGTTCTTC. The whole variable domain, remainder taken from reference TRBV7-9 and TRBJ2-1, is DTGVSQNPRHKITKRGQNVTFRCDPISEHNRLYWYRQTLGQGPEFLTYFQNEAQLEKSRLLSDRFSAERPKGSFSTLEIQRTEQGDSAMYLCASSQRYGYNEQFFGPGTRLTVL.

V usage is TRBV9 and J usage is TRBJ1-5; D gene uncertain. Per germline, CDR1 SGDLS and CDR2 YYNGEE. With 2 bases removed from V and 6 bases from J, the gap between germline ends came to 12 bases. The CDR3 is made up of 14 amino acids. The CDR3 DNA reads TGTGCCAGCAGCGTTGATGGGCAGCTTCAGCCCCAGCATTTT. This translates into CASSVDGQLQPQHF.

V and J are TRBV7-2 and TRBJ2-2; D gene ambiguous. The CDR3 contains 14 residues. The ends were cut back, 4 bases at V and 5 bases at J, with 11 bases in the middle. Germline loops: CDR1 SGHTA, CDR2 FQGNSA. The CDR3 protein is CASSSHLSTGELFF. CDR3 nucleotides: TGTGCCAGCAGCTCTCACTTATCAACCGGGGAGCTGTTTTTT.

This sequence joins TRBV7-2 and TRBJ1-2, with TRBD1 matching over 7 bases. The CDR3 has 15 amino acids. The V gene's germline CDR1 is SGHTA and CDR2 FQGNSA. V dropped 4 bases and J dropped 3; count of bases not matched to a gene: 8. This chain's CDR3 is CASSSQGKIHYGYTF. The CDR3 DNA is TGTGCCAGCAGCTCACAGGGGAAGATTCACTATGGCTACACCTTC.

This chain links TRBV5-5 with TRBJ1-6, with 12 positions matching TRBD1. Germline V gene lookup returns CDR1 SGHKS and CDR2 YYEKEE (reference sequence). This CDR3 spans 18 amino acids. The ends lost 4 bases at V and 5 bases at J; junction bases unmatched: 10. The CDR3 loop is CASSPSVGTGGNNSPLHF. The CDR3 DNA reads as TGTGCCAGCAGCCCATCAGTAGGGACAGGGGGCAATAATTCACCCCTCCACTTT.

This clone was picked up a small number of times. V gene TRBV29-1 combines with J gene TRBJ1-3; a weak D match, TRBD1 (6 bases). The V end lost 7 bases, the J end lost 4 bases, and 11 bases lay between the germline ends. The germline V gene encodes CDR1 SQVTM and CDR2 ANQGSEA. The CDR3 loop spans 12 amino acids. The DNA for the CDR3 is TGCAGCGGAACAGGGTCCGGAAACACCATATATTTT. It yields the protein CSGTGSGNTIYF.

V gene TRBV5-1 combines with J gene TRBJ2-1, with TRBD2 matching 7 bases. The CDR3 has 14 amino acids. V was clipped by 8 bases and J by 1 base; unmatched bases: 6. Germline V gene lookup returns CDR1 SGHRS and CDR2 YFSETQ. In DNA, the CDR3 is TGCGCCAGTCGGGGCGGGAGTTCCTACAATGAGCAGTTCTTC. Translation gives CASRGGSSYNEQFF.

The chain carries TRBV11-3 and TRBJ2-2, with D possibly being TRBD2 (6 bases). V dropped 4 bases and J dropped 5 bases, with 11 bases sitting between them. Germline assignment: CDR1 SGHNT and CDR2 YENEEA. This CDR3 is built from 14 residues. CDR3 DNA sequence: TGTGCCAGCAGCTCTCGGGGGTTAACCGGGGAGCTGTTTTTT. The encoded protein is CASSSRGLTGELFF. The full variable domain, completed using reference TRBV11-3 and TRBJ2-2, is EAGVVQSPRYKIIEKKQPVAFWCNPISGHNTLYWYLQNLGQGPELLIRYENEEAVDDSQLPKDRFSAERLKGVDSTLKIQPAELGDSAVYLCASSSRGLTGELFFGEGSRLTVL.

The rearrangement uses TRBV4-3 and TRBJ2-1; 7 nucleotides align to TRBD2. The CDR3 totals 16 residues. The J segment lost 6 bases and the V segment lost 1 base, leaving 9 bases of the junction unmatched. From germline, CDR1 is LGHNA and CDR2 YSLEER. CDR3 in amino acids: CASSQVLLTSSNEQFF. CDR3 sequence (DNA): TGCGCCAGCAGCCAAGTTCTTCTGACTAGCAGCAATGAGCAGTTCTTC.